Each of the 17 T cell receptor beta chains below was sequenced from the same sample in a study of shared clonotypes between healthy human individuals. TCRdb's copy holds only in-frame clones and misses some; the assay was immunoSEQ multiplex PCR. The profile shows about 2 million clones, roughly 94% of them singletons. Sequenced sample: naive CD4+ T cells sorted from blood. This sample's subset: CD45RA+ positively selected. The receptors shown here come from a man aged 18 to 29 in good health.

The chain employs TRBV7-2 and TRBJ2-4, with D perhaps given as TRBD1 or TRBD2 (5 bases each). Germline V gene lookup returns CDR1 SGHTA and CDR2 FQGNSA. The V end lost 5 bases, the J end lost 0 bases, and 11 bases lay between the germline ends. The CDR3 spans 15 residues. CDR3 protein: CASSQPGTAKNIQYF. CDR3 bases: TGTGCCAGCAGCCAGCCCGGGACAGCCAAAAACATTCAGTACTTC. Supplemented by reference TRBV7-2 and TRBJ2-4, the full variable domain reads GAGVSQSPSNKVTEKGKDVELRCDPISGHTALYWYRQSLGQGLEFLIYFQGNSAPDKSGLPSDRFSAERTGGSVSTLTIQRTQQEDSAVYLCASSQPGTAKNIQYFGAGTRLSVL.

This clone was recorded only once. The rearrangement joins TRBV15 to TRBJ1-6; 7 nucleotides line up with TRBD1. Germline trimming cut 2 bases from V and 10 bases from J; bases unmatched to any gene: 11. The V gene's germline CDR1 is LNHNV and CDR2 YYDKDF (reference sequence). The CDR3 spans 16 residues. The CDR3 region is CATSRPTQGVQSPLHF. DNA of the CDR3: TGTGCCACCAGCAGACCGACCCAGGGGGTCCAATCACCCCTCCACTTT.

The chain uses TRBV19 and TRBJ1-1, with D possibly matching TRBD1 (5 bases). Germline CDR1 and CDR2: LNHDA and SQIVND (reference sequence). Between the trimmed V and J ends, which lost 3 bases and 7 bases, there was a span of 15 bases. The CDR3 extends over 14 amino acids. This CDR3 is CASSMPGSWGEAFF. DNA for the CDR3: TGTGCCAGTAGTATGCCAGGGTCGTGGGGTGAAGCTTTCTTT.

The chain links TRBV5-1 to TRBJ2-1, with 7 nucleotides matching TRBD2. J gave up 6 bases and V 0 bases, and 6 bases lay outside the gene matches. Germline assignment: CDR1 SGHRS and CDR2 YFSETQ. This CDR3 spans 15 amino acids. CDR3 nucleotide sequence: TGCGCCAGCAGCTTGGGTAGCGGGTCTTCCAATGAGCAGTTCTTC. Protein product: CASSLGSGSSNEQFF.

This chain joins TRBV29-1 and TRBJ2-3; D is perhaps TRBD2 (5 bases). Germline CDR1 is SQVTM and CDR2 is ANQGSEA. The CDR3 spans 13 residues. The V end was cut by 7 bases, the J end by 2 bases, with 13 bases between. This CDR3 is CSAAGRLTDTQYF. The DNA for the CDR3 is TGCAGCGCCGCGGGCCGCCTCACAGATACGCAGTATTTT.

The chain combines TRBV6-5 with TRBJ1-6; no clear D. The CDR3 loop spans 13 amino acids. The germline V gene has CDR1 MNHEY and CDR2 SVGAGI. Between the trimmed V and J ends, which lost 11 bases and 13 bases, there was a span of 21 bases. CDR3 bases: TGTGCCCTCCCCCGGGGAGGATTCTGGCCCCTCCACTTT. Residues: CALPRGGFWPLHF.

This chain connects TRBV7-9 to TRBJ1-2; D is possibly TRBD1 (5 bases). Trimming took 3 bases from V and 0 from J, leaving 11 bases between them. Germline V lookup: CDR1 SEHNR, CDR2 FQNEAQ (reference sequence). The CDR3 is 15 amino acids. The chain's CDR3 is CASSFPGGANYGYTF. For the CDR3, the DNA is TGTGCCAGCAGCTTCCCCGGGGGAGCTAACTATGGCTACACCTTC.

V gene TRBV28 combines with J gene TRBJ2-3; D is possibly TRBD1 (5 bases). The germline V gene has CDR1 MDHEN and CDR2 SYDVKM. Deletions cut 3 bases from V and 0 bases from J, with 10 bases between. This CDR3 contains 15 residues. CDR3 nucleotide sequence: TGTGCCAGCAGTTTCAGGACACTTAGCACAGATACGCAGTATTTT. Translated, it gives CASSFRTLSTDTQYF.

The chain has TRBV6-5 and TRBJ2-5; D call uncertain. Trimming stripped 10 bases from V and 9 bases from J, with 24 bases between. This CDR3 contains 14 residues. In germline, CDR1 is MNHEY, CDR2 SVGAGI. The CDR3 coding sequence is TGTGCCACCCGGAGCAACTACCCGTGGAAGGCCCAGTACTTC. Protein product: CATRSNYPWKAQYF.

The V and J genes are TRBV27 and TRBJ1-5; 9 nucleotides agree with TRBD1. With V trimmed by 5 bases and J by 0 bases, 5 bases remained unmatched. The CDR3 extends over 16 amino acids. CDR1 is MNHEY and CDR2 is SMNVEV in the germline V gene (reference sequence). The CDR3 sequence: CASSQGTGYSNQPQHF. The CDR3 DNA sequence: TGTGCCAGCAGTCAAGGGACAGGGTATAGCAATCAGCCCCAGCATTTT.

The CDR3 is CASSSTGPEKLFF. The CDR3 bases are TGTGCCAGCAGTTCCACAGGGCCCGAAAAACTGTTTTTT. This chain uses TRBV6-7 with TRBJ1-4; the D gene is possibly TRBD1 (6 bases). TRBV6-7 is reported as an ORF; its role is uncertain. CDR3 length: 13 amino acids. The ends were cut back, 4 bases at V and 8 bases at J, with 11 bases in the middle.

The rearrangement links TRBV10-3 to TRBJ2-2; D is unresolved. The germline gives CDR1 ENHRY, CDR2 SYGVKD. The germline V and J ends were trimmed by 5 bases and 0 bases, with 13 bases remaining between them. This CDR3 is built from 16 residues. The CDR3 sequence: CAISFKPGSNTGELFF. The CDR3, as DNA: TGTGCCATCAGTTTCAAACCAGGATCGAACACCGGGGAGCTGTTTTTT.

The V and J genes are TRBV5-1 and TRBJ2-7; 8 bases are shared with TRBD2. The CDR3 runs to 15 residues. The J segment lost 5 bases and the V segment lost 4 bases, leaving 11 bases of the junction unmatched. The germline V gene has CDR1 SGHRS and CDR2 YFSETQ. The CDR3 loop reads CASSPGGASGNEQYF. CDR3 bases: TGCGCCAGCAGCCCCGGGGGGGCGTCAGGCAACGAGCAGTACTTC.

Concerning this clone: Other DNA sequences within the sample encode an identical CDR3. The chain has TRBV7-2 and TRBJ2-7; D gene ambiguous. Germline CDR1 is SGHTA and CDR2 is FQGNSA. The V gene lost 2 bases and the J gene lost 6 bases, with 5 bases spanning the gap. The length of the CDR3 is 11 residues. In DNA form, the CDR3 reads TGTGCCAGCAGCTTAAGAGGCGAGCAGTACTTC. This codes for CASSLRGEQYF.

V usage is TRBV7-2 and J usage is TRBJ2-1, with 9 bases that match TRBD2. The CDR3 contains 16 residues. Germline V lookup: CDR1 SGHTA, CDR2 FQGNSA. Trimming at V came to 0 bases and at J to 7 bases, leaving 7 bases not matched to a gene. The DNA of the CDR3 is TGTGCCAGCAGCTTAGCCCGCGGGAGGGCCTTGAATGAGCAGTTCTTC. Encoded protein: CASSLARGRALNEQFF.

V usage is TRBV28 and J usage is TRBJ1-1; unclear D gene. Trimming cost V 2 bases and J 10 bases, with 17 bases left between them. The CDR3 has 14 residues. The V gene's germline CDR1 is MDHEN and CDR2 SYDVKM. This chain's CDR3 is CASSLAPIRGGAFF. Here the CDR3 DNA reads TGTGCCAGCAGTTTAGCCCCCATACGAGGCGGAGCTTTCTTT.

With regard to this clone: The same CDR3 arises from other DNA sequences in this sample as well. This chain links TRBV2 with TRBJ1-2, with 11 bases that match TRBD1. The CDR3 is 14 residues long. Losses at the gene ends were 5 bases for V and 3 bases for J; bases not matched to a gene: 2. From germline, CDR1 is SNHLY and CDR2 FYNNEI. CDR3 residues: CASSRDRGDYGYTF. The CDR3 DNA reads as TGTGCCAGCAGTAGGGACAGGGGGGACTATGGCTACACCTTC.